This T cell receptor (beta chain) appears in the sequencing data of a study of shared clonotypes between healthy human individuals. Produced via immunoSEQ multiplex PCR; TCRdb's table is partial and in-frame only. This sample has around 2.3 million clones, with around 95% found just once. The V segment lost 0 bases and the J segment 2 bases; nucleotides outside the gene matches: 11. This CDR3 contains 17 residues. Germline values: CDR1 GTSNPN, CDR2 SVGIG (reference sequence). V is TRBV30 and J is TRBJ1-2; 8 positions match TRBD1. The sequence was collected from a man aged 18 to 30 in good health. Material for sequencing was naive CD4+ T cells sorted from blood. The subset here: CD45RA+ positively selected. The CDR3 sequence: CAWSVLSPGQGNYGYTF. CDR3 sequence (DNA): TGTGCCTGGAGTGTACTCTCTCCAGGACAGGGAAACTATGGCTACACCTTC.